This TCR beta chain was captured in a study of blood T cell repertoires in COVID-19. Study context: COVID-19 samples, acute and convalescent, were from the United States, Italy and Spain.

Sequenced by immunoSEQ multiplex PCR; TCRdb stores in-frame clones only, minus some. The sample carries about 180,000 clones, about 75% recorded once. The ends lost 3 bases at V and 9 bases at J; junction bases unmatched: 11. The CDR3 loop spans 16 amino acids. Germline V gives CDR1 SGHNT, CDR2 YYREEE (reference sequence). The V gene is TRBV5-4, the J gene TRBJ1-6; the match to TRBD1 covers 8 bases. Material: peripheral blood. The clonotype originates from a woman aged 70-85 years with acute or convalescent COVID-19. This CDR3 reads CASSSLGQGSGSPLHF. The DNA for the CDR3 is TGTGCCAGCAGCTCCCTCGGACAGGGATCGGGTTCACCCCTCCACTTT.